This TCR beta chain came from a study of CD8 T cells and mutated HIV epitopes (dated by TCRdb to about 2021). For the study in its entirety: Acutely infected subjects were chosen according to which epitope form their transmitted founder virus carried and according to their ELISpot responses. TL10, KY11, RF10 and TY8 were used as the epitopes. This study sequenced single-cell TCR alpha/beta chains from CD8+ T cells that recognized the non-adapted (NAE) and adapted (AE) forms of four HIV Nef epitopes. The same epitope was not tested in every subject, and RF10 alone was examined in both acute and chronic HIV infection. The cohort comprised seven chronically and four acutely HIV-infected subjects. Of 150 to 200 screened subjects, only a subset met the criteria for sorting epitope-specific T cells.

Broader findings and caveats from the paper: Clonality of dual tetramer+ cells was higher in chronic subjects than in acute subjects (mean difference around 0.3), although the study did not have enough power to detect a significant difference. Multiple alpha and beta chain CDR3s were present in some wells, and only cells with both an alpha and a beta chain were included. Only the acutely infected subjects showed single-reactive CD8+ T cells, which suggests possible clonal selection between acute and chronic infection. The main limitations were acknowledged to be the small number of subjects and the diverse clinical presentations of the subjects.

According to the study, the label for this sample's time point signals: sampled during acute HIV-1 infection (about 23-92 days post infection). Ficoll density gradient separation was used to isolate peripheral blood mononuclear cells from leukapheresis or whole blood, after which the cells were cryopreserved. Resting antigen-specific CD8+ T cells were identified by staining thawed PBMCs with HLA class I tetramers loaded with the NAE or AE epitope, without stimulation. A BD FACS Aria III was used to sort single CD8+ T cells into 96-well plates containing lysis buffer. On this clonotype: Within one base of it there is no much larger clone, and no base qualities were kept.

The library was made by single-cell sequencing. Single-cell cDNA was generated with a method adapted from Smart-seq2 and MARS-Seq, using oligo-dT primers with well-specific UMIs and KAPA HiFi first-round PCR. Pooled first-round products underwent nested PCR with template-switch oligo forward primers and barcoded reverse primers specific to the TCR alpha and beta chains. Products were purified with AMPure XP, were indexed with TruSeq adapters, and were quantified with the KAPA Universal qPCR Library Quantification Kit. An Illumina MiSeq running 2x300 bp paired-end chemistry was used to sequence the TCR libraries. Per the source publication's procedure: After quality filtering, reads were demultiplexed to wells, mapped to the TCRA and TCRB loci, assigned to clonotypes using MiXCR, and analysed in VGAS. A modified VDJfasta platform was used to deconvolute the TCR data. Large-scale cross-plate contamination was ruled out by analysing CDR3 overlap between plates. To calculate clonality, the ratio of unique productive CDR3s to total productive CDR3s was subtracted from one. TCRdb reprocessed the public reads (quality trimming at Q25 with fastp, clone calling with MiXCR) and kept in-frame beta chains. Rows with a matching CDR3 protein are joined into one entry that keeps the most common DNA and genes. V and J calls and clone size were set by TCRdb, not the authors. Here the sample has 710 or so distinct CDR3 sequences; around half occur a single time. The ten largest clones represent around 53% of the sample.

The trim is 1 base for V and 2 bases for J, with a gap of 15 bases between the germline ends. The CDR3, cysteine through phenylalanine, is 16 amino acids long. Only the CDR3 DNA stays, 48 bases, in frame from base 1. Sequences MDHEN (CDR1) and SYDVKM (CDR2) are obtained from the germline V gene. This sample comprised CD8+ T cells sorted from blood by dual tetramer staining, obtained during acute HIV infection. Read against the paper, the sample's cell subset or site label means: cells binding both NAE and AE RF10 tetramers (cross-reactive), unstimulated. The TCR sequence derives from a man younger than 40 with HIV-1 infection. The V gene is TRBV28 and the J gene is TRBJ2-7; TRBD2 is a possible D gene, resting on 6 matching bases. The CDR3 corresponds to CASSLSPGGVTYEQYF. The sequenced DNA: TGTGCCAGCAGTTTATCCCCGGGCGGGGTTACCTACGAGCAGTACTTC.